A selection of T cell receptor beta chains follows, all from one sample in a study of blood T cell repertoires in COVID-19. The assay was immunoSEQ multiplex PCR, and TCRdb's table has in-frame clones only and misses some. The table records over 250,000 clones, approximately 85% of them present only once. Sequenced sample: peripheral blood. Receptors were obtained from a man between 45 and 60 years old with active or convalescent COVID-19. CDR3s include the opening cysteine and the closing phenylalanine or tryptophan. D genes are given only for firm matches. Rows may omit the clone size; those that give it use once, few, many or a size class.

>-|TRBV2|TRBJ2-3|-
CASSGLAFTDTQYF
TGTGCCAGCAGTGGTCTAGCATTCACAGATACGCAGTATTTT
>-|TRBV28|TRBJ1-1|-
CASSSGDTEAFF
TGTGCCAGCAGCTCAGGGGACACTGAAGCTTTCTTT
>-|TRBV19|TRBJ1-1|-
CASSISGNTEAFF
TGTGCCAGTAGTATCTCAGGGAACACTGAAGCTTTCTTT
>TRBD1|TRBV7-9|TRBJ1-4|-
CASSLGTGANEKLFF
TGTGCCAGCAGCTTAGGGACAGGGGCAAATGAAAAACTGTTTTTT
>TRBD2|TRBV19|TRBJ2-1|-
CASSLRGLAGGSSYNEQFF
TGTGCCAGTAGTCTTAGGGGACTAGCGGGTGGAAGCTCCTACAATGAGCAGTTCTTC
>-|TRBV19|TRBJ1-5|-
CASSIQGGGPQHF
TGTGCCAGTAGTATTCAAGGTGGCGGGCCCCAGCATTTT
>-|TRBV7-3|TRBJ2-7|-
CASSWGLGGEQYF
TGTGCCAGCAGCTGGGGGCTCGGTGGCGAGCAGTACTTC
>TRBD1|TRBV11-3|TRBJ1-1|-
CASSSQGDTEAFF
TGTGCCAGCAGCTCTCAGGGGGACACTGAAGCTTTCTTT
>-|TRBV5-8|TRBJ2-7|-
CASSLGWGRVSYEQYF
TGTGCCAGCAGCTTGGGGTGGGGGCGAGTCTCCTACGAGCAGTACTTC
>-|TRBV10-3|TRBJ2-1|-
CAISDYKRLTHNEQFF
TGTGCCATCAGTGACTACAAGCGGCTAACCCACAATGAGCAGTTCTTC
>-|TRBV27|TRBJ2-7|-
CASSLRRGSYEQYF
TGTGCCAGCAGTTTAAGGCGGGGTTCCTACGAGCAGTACTTC
>-|TRBV7-3|TRBJ1-4|-
CASSLPIVGGTNEKLFF
TGTGCCAGCAGCTTACCCATCGTGGGAGGCACTAATGAAAAACTGTTTTTT
>TRBD1|TRBV12-3/TRBV12-4|TRBJ1-3|-
CASRPGQGNTIYF
TGTGCCAGCAGACCGGGACAGGGAAACACCATATATTTT
>-|TRBV12-3/TRBV12-4|TRBJ1-1|few
CASSLIGEAEAFF
TGTGCCAGCAGTTTAATCGGCGAGGCTGAAGCTTTCTTT
>-|TRBV28|TRBJ1-6|-
CASSKEVGRNSPLHF
TGTGCCAGCAGCAAAGAAGTTGGGCGTAATTCACCCCTCCACTTT
>TRBD1|TRBV7-9|TRBJ1-2|-
CASSSRDRVVYGYTF
TGTGCCAGCAGCTCCCGGGACAGGGTCGTCTATGGCTACACCTTC
>TRBD1|TRBV14|TRBJ1-2|-
CASSQDLTGTGEKGYTF
TGTGCCAGCAGCCAAGACCTTACGGGGACAGGGGAAAAGGGCTACACCTTC
>TRBD2|TRBV4-2|TRBJ2-1|-
CASSQEGSSGYNEQFF
TGTGCCAGCAGCCAAGAGGGGTCTAGCGGATACAATGAGCAGTTCTTC
>TRBD2|TRBV9|TRBJ2-1|-
CASTPKGREAYNEQFF
TGTGCCAGCACCCCCAAGGGTCGGGAGGCCTACAATGAGCAGTTCTTC
>TRBD2|TRBV20-1|TRBJ2-3|-
CSASDSGRAQYF
TGCAGTGCTAGTGATAGCGGGAGAGCGCAGTATTTT
>TRBD1|TRBV2|TRBJ2-3|-
CASSLTGVADTQYF
TGTGCCAGCAGCCTGACAGGGGTGGCAGATACGCAGTATTTT
>TRBD1|TRBV3-1/TRBV3-2|TRBJ2-5|-
CASSLMTGEQETQYF
TGTGCCAGCAGCCTTATGACAGGGGAACAAGAGACCCAGTACTTC
>-|TRBV25-1|TRBJ2-1|-
CASSGFSGGWLGNEQFF
TGTGCCAGCAGTGGGTTTTCCGGCGGGTGGTTAGGAAATGAGCAGTTCTTC
>TRBD1|TRBV7-2|TRBJ1-5|many
CASSPQQGDNQPQHF
TGTGCCAGCAGCCCTCAACAGGGGGATAATCAGCCCCAGCATTTT
>TRBD1|TRBV2|TRBJ1-2|-
CASSGRGTGGASNYGYTF
TGTGCCAGCAGTGGCCGTGGGACAGGGGGCGCCTCCAACTATGGCTACACCTTC
>-|TRBV7-9|TRBJ1-1|-
CASSSGITEAFF
TGTGCCAGCAGCTCAGGGATAACTGAAGCTTTCTTT
>-|TRBV10-2|TRBJ1-2|-
CASSESTGRANYGYTF
TGCGCCAGCAGTGAGTCAACCGGGCGGGCTAACTATGGCTACACCTTC